The 19 T cell receptor beta chains reported below all come from one sample, sequenced in a study of shared clonotypes between healthy human individuals. Clones were read by immunoSEQ multiplex PCR, and TCRdb kept only the in-frame ones, dropping some. The repertoire holds over a million clones, with around 97% as singletons. Sequencing input: naive CD4+ T cells sorted from blood. This sample's subset: CD45RA+ positively selected. The receptors derive from a man aged 30 to 39 in good health.

The rearrangement uses TRBV6-5 and TRBJ2-6; D not resolved. Germline values: CDR1 MNHEY, CDR2 SVGAGI. The CDR3 has 14 amino acids. Trimming removed 5 bases from V and 1 base from J, with 6 bases in between. The CDR3 reads CASSRASGANVLTF. The CDR3 DNA is TGTGCCAGCAGTAGGGCATCTGGGGCCAACGTCCTGACTTTC.

The chain employs TRBV9 and TRBJ2-1; 7 positions agree with TRBD2. Germline CDR1 and CDR2: SGDLS and YYNGEE. V shed 0 bases, J shed 4 bases, and the junction held 7 bases outside the gene matches. There are 16 residues in the CDR3. Written as DNA, the CDR3 is TGTGCCAGCAGCGTAGATAATAGCGGGTATTACAATGAGCAGTTCTTC. Encoded protein: CASSVDNSGYYNEQFF.

The chain carries TRBV6-1 and TRBJ2-2, with 12 positions matching TRBD1. CDR1 is MNHNS, CDR2 SASEGT, per germline. This CDR3 spans 17 amino acids. The V gene end was trimmed by 4 bases and the J gene end by 4 bases; junction bases not matched to a gene: 7. The CDR3 region has the DNA TGTGCCAGCAGTGGCCGGGACAGGGGGCTTGGCACCGGGGAGCTGTTTTTT. As protein: CASSGRDRGLGTGELFF.

The chain links TRBV28 to TRBJ2-7; TRBD2 aligns across 7 bases. The CDR3 length is 16 residues. The V gene end was trimmed by 4 bases and the J gene end by 1 base; junction bases not matched to a gene: 10. CDR1 and CDR2 (germline): MDHEN, SYDVKM. The CDR3 sequence is CASSWLYSGPSYEQYF. The CDR3 coding sequence is TGTGCCAGCAGTTGGCTCTATAGCGGGCCGTCCTACGAGCAGTACTTC.

The gene calls are TRBV7-6 and TRBJ2-2, with D maybe TRBD2 (5 bases). Germline V gives CDR1 SGHVS, CDR2 FNYEAQ. The V gene lost 0 bases and the J gene lost 1 base, with 15 bases spanning the gap. CDR3 length: 18 residues. In nucleotides, the CDR3 is TGTGCCAGCAGCTTAGCCTCTCTTGGGAGCTTGAACACCGGGGAGCTGTTTTTT. Translated: CASSLASLGSLNTGELFF.

This clone was seen a handful of times. As DNA, the CDR3 is TGTGCCAGCAGCCCGGGACTAGTGTTCGGAGAGACCCAGTACTTC. This translates into CASSPGLVFGETQYF. This chain links TRBV14 with TRBJ2-5; 8 nucleotides align to TRBD2. Germline CDR1 and CDR2: SGHDN and FVKESK. This CDR3 region has 15 residues. V shed 4 bases, J shed 4 bases, and the junction held 8 bases outside the gene matches.

The chain employs TRBV6-4 and TRBJ1-5, with D possibly matching TRBD1 (5 bases). The CDR3 spans 10 residues. The V end was cut by 9 bases, the J end by 6 bases, with 6 bases between. CDR1 is MRHNA and CDR2 is SNTAGT in the germline V gene. The CDR3 coding sequence is TGTGCCAGGGGGGGTCAGCCCCAGCATTTT. This codes for CARGGQPQHF.

The chain is built from TRBV5-1 and TRBJ2-2; 7 bases map to TRBD2. Germline trimming cut 5 bases from V and 3 bases from J; bases unmatched to any gene: 10. Germline V gene data show CDR1 as SGHRS and CDR2 as YFSETQ. The CDR3 runs 16 residues. CDR3 coding DNA: TGCGCCAGCAGACAGACCGGGAGGATCGACACCGGGGAGCTGTTTTTT. Its translation: CASRQTGRIDTGELFF. Looking up the rest from reference TRBV5-1 and TRBJ2-2 gives the full variable domain: KAGVTQTPRYLIKTRGQQVTLSCSPISGHRSVSWYQQTPGQGLQFLFEYFSETQRNKGNFPGRFSGRQFSNSRSEMNVSTLELGDSALYLCASRQTGRIDTGELFFGEGSRLTVL.

The V and J genes are TRBV18 and TRBJ1-2; tentative D call: TRBD1 (6 bases). The CDR3 is made up of 15 amino acids. V was pared by 3 bases and J by 4 bases, with 15 bases between. CDR1 and CDR2 (germline): KGHSH, LQKENI. CDR3 DNA: TGTGCCAGCTCACCTGGGACAATGGATGCCTATGGCTACACCTTC. The encoded protein is CASSPGTMDAYGYTF.

V usage is TRBV4-2 and J usage is TRBJ2-5; 10 bases align to TRBD2. The V gene's germline CDR1 is LGHNA and CDR2 YNFKEQ. The CDR3 sequence is 16 residues long. V dropped 1 base and J dropped 5; count of bases not matched to a gene: 7. CDR3 in DNA: TGTGCCAGCAGCCAAGTCCCTAGCGGGAGTGGGGAGACCCAGTACTTC. Translated: CASSQVPSGSGETQYF.

The J gene is TRBJ2-7, the V gene TRBV28; D is possibly TRBD2 (6 bases). Trimming cost V 3 bases and J 7 bases, with 13 bases left between them. The CDR3 totals 13 residues. The germline V gene has CDR1 MDHEN and CDR2 SYDVKM. The DNA of the CDR3 is TGTGCCAGCAGTTTGCCCTATGGGAGGGAGCAGTACTTC. Its translation is CASSLPYGREQYF.

Only a few counts were recorded for this clone. The chain links TRBV28 to TRBJ2-1; D is possibly TRBD2 (5 bases). Germline V gene sequence: CDR1 MDHEN, CDR2 SYDVKM. The V end lost 3 bases, the J end lost 6 bases, and 12 bases lay between the germline ends. This CDR3 region has 14 residues. The CDR3 DNA reads as TGTGCCAGCAGTTTCGAGGGTTTCGGCAATGAGCAGTTCTTC. It is translated as CASSFEGFGNEQFF.

This chain links TRBV6-1 with TRBJ2-1, with D unresolved. The CDR3 runs to 14 residues. The germline V gene has CDR1 MNHNS and CDR2 SASEGT. V lost 6 bases, J lost 6 bases, and 15 bases lay in between. This CDR3 reads CASSPGRTPNEQFF. In DNA, the CDR3 is TGTGCCAGCAGCCCCGGCCGTACCCCCAATGAGCAGTTCTTC.

This clone was recorded only once. This sequence joins TRBV27 and TRBJ2-7, with TRBD1 as a possible D gene (6 bases). Trimming left V 1 base short and J 1 base short, with 8 bases between. The CDR3 consists of 14 residues. The V gene's germline CDR1 is MNHEY and CDR2 SMNVEV (reference sequence). As DNA, the CDR3 is TGTGCCAGCAGTTTATGGGGGACATCCTACGAGCAGTACTTC. This codes for CASSLWGTSYEQYF.

The count of this clone is one. The chain uses TRBV5-1 and TRBJ1-4; the D gene is possibly TRBD1 (5 bases). Germline lookup yields CDR1 SGHRS and CDR2 YFSETQ. This CDR3 is built from 13 residues. The V end was cut by 2 bases, the J end by 7 bases, with 9 bases between. This CDR3 reads CASSFGGGEKLFF. CDR3 nucleotides: TGCGCCAGCAGCTTCGGGGGAGGTGAAAAACTGTTTTTT.

This clone was seen just once. The CDR3 nucleotides read TGTGCCAGCAGTCTTACCGGGACAGGGATGTACAATGAGCAGTTCTTC. Its translation is CASSLTGTGMYNEQFF. The rearrangement joins TRBV9 to TRBJ2-1; 9 nucleotides align to TRBD1. The CDR3 spans 16 residues. Germline V gene lookup returns CDR1 SGDLS and CDR2 YYNGEE. Trimming took 5 bases from V and 4 from J; bases not matched to a gene: 10.

The chain has TRBV11-3 and TRBJ2-7, with a weak D call TRBD1 (5 bases). The CDR3 loop spans 16 amino acids. The germline gives CDR1 SGHNT, CDR2 YENEEA. The V end lost 5 bases, the J end lost 1 base, and 18 bases lay between the germline ends. CDR3 sequence (DNA): TGTGCCAGCAGCCGGCGGAAAGGGGTATTATCCTACGAGCAGTACTTC. It yields the protein CASSRRKGVLSYEQYF.

V gene TRBV7-2 combines with J gene TRBJ2-5; 9 nucleotides align to TRBD1. The CDR3 has 15 residues. Looked up from germline, CDR1 is SGHTA and CDR2 is FQGNSA. V lost 5 bases, J lost 2 bases, and 6 bases stayed unmatched. The CDR3 nucleotides read TGTGCCAGCAGCACGACCGGGACAGGGCAAGAGACCCAGTACTTC. Translated: CASSTTGTGQETQYF.

CDR3 in amino acids: CASSVGTDGSGANVLTF. For the CDR3, the DNA is TGTGCCAGCAGCGTAGGGACCGACGGGTCTGGGGCCAACGTCCTGACTTTC. The V call is TRBV9, the J call TRBJ2-6; no definite D call. This CDR3 has 17 amino acids. V was clipped by 0 bases and J by 1 base, with 11 bases between them. Germline CDR1 and CDR2: SGDLS and YYNGEE.